Listed below are T cell receptor beta chains from one sample, sequenced in a study of cytomegalovirus exposure and HLA in healthy donors. The table came from immunoSEQ multiplex PCR; TCRdb's copy has only in-frame clones and leaves some out. The sample has 20,000 to 30,000 clones, around 64% seen once. Material for sequencing was PBMCs. These receptors originate from a woman in her forties or fifties in good health and CMV-seronegative. Each CDR3 is given with its conserved first and last residue. The D gene is left open where the match is weak. Clone size appears in some rows only: once, few, many, or a class for an expanded clone.

TRBV11-2	TRBJ2-5	-	-	TGTGCCAGCAGCCCAGGGGAGGGCAGATTGACCCAGTACTTC	CASSPGEGRLTQYF
TRBV2	TRBJ2-7	-	-	TGTGCCAGCAACCTAGGGACATCGCACGAGCAGTACTTC	CASNLGTSHEQYF
TRBV6-1	TRBJ2-3	once	TRBD1	TGTGCCAGCCGCCTCCGGGACAGGCACACAGATACGCAGTATTTT	CASRLRDRHTDTQYF
TRBV10-3	TRBJ1-1	few	-	TGTGCCATCTCGGGATCCGTGAACACTGAAGCTTTCTTT	CAISGSVNTEAFF
TRBV6-6	TRBJ1-5	-	-	TGTGCCAGCAGACTCAACAATCAGCCCCAGCATTTT	CASRLNNQPQHF
TRBV27	TRBJ2-5	few	TRBD1	TGTGCCAGCAGTTCGATGACAGGGGAAGAGACCCAGTACTTC	CASSSMTGEETQYF
TRBV2	TRBJ1-5	-	-	TGTGCCAGCAGTGATTTTGGGGGGAATCAGCCCCAGCATTTT	CASSDFGGNQPQHF
TRBV7-6	TRBJ2-3	-	-	TGTGCCAGCAGCTTAGTTGGAGGCACAGATACGCAGTATTTT	CASSLVGGTDTQYF
TRBV29-1	TRBJ2-1	-	TRBD2	TGCAGCGTGCCTAGAGGGGCGGGGGAAAATGAGCAGTTCTTC	CSVPRGAGENEQFF
TRBV7-9	TRBJ1-2	few	TRBD1	TGTGCCAGCAGCTTAGAGGGGGCGTATGGCTACACCTTC	CASSLEGAYGYTF
TRBV6-1	TRBJ1-5	few	TRBD1	TGTGCCATCACAGGGGGTCCGCAGCCCCAGCATTTT	CAITGGPQPQHF
TRBV7-9	TRBJ1-1	-	-	TGTGCCGCAAGCCTTGGGAGTAACACTGAAGCTTTCTTT	CAASLGSNTEAFF
TRBV7-9	TRBJ2-7	-	TRBD1	TGTGCCAGCAGCTTAGTAGAGACAGGGGGTTCCTACGAGCAGTACTTC	CASSLVETGGSYEQYF
TRBV5-6	TRBJ2-1	few	TRBD2	TGTGCCAGCAGCCGACTAGCGGGGGTCGATGAGCAGTTCTTC	CASSRLAGVDEQFF
TRBV6-5	TRBJ2-1	-	TRBD1	TGTGCCAGCAGTAGACAGGGGTGGGATGAGCAGTTCTTC	CASSRQGWDEQFF
TRBV5-1	TRBJ2-3	once	TRBD2	TGCGCCAGCAGCTTGGCCCTGGGAGGGCCGGGAGATACGCAGTATTTT	CASSLALGGPGDTQYF
TRBV6-1	TRBJ1-3	-	-	TGTGCCATTCGACAGGGAAACACCATATATTTT	CAIRQGNTIYF
TRBV28	TRBJ1-5	-	TRBD1	TGTGCCAGCAGGCGGACAGGGAGCAATCAGCCCCAGCATTTT	CASRRTGSNQPQHF
TRBV5-6	TRBJ1-1	-	-	TGTGCCAGCAGCCACGCCAGGGGTAGGGCTTTCTTT	CASSHARGRAFF
TRBV10-1	TRBJ2-3	-	TRBD2	TGCGCCAGCAGTGAGTCGACCGGGGGGGCAGATACGCAGTATTTT	CASSESTGGADTQYF
TRBV5-1	TRBJ2-7	-	TRBD1	TGCGCCAGCAGAGCAGCCGGGACAGGGTCCTACGAGCAGTACTTC	CASRAAGTGSYEQYF
TRBV7-2	TRBJ2-7	-	-	TGTGCCAGCTCCCCATTGGGGGGCTACGAGCAGTACTTC	CASSPLGGYEQYF
TRBV6-6	TRBJ2-2	once	-	TGTGCCAGCAGCCTCCTCAGTCGGGAGCTGTTTTTT	CASSLLSRELFF
TRBV28	TRBJ1-1	few	TRBD1	TGTGCCAGCAGTTTATCAGGGGGAGACACTGAAGCTTTCTTT	CASSLSGGDTEAFF
TRBV7-9	TRBJ1-5	once	TRBD1	TGTGCCAGCAGCTCTACAGGGGACCAGCCCCAGCATTTT	CASSSTGDQPQHF
TRBV29-1	TRBJ2-7	once	TRBD1	TGCAGCGGTACGACAGGGGGCCGGAACGAGCAGTACTTC	CSGTTGGRNEQYF
TRBV6-5	TRBJ2-7	-	-	TGTGCCAGCAGTTACAACTACTACGAGCAGTACTTC	CASSYNYYEQYF
TRBV5-6	TRBJ2-1	-	-	TGTGCCAGCACCTTGGGGGAGTATGAGCAGTTCTTC	CASTLGEYEQFF